This T cell receptor (beta chain) was found in a study of T cell changes during pregnancy in multiple sclerosis. The CDR3 contains 14 residues. Germline CDR1 MNHEY, CDR2 SMNVEV (reference sequence). The V segment lost 5 bases and the J segment 7 bases; nucleotides outside the gene matches: 6. Using immunoSEQ multiplex PCR, the repertoire was profiled, and TCRdb retains in-frame clones only, with some absent. The sample shows around 60,000 clones, around 94% of them seen only once. Sequences were derived from CD8+ T cells from peripheral blood mononuclear cells, sampled in the third trimester of pregnancy. The chain recombines TRBV27 with TRBJ1-5; 9 nucleotides align to TRBD1. The receptor was isolated from a female donor with multiple sclerosis, enrolled in a pregnancy study. CDR3 bases: TGTGCCAGCAGTACGACAGGGGGGTCCCAGCCCCAGCATTTT. Its protein product is CASSTTGGSQPQHF.